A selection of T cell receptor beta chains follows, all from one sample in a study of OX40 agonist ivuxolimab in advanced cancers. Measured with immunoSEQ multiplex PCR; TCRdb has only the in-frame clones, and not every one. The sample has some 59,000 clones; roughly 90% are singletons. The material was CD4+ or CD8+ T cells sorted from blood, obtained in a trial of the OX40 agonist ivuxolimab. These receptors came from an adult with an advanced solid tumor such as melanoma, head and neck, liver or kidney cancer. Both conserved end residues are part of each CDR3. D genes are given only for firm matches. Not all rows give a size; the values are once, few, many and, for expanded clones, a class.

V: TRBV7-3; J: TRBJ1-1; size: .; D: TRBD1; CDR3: CASSTGTDTEAFF; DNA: TGTGCCAGCAGCACCGGGACAGACACTGAAGCTTTCTTT
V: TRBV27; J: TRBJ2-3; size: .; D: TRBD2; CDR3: CASSFWGGGADTQYF; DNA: TGTGCCAGCAGTTTTTGGGGGGGTGGTGCAGATACGCAGTATTTT
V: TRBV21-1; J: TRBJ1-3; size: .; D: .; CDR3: CASSPQTGGTGNTIYF; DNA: TGTGCCAGCAGCCCCCAGACAGGGGGAACAGGAAACACCATATATTTT
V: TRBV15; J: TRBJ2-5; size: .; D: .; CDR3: CATSREGQETQYF; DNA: TGTGCCACCAGCAGAGAGGGGCAAGAGACCCAGTACTTC
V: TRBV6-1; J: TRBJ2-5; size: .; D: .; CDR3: CASSDVRLGETQYF; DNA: TGTGCCAGCAGTGATGTCCGTCTCGGTGAGACCCAGTACTTC
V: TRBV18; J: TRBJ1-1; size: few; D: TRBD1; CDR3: CASSPSTGADTEAFF; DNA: TGTGCCAGCTCACCTTCCACAGGGGCGGACACTGAAGCTTTCTTT
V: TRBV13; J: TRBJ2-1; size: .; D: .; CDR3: CASSQAGRGLHNEQFF; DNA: TGTGCCAGCAGCCAGGCCGGCAGGGGCCTCCACAATGAGCAGTTCTTC
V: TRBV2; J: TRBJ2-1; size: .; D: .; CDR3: CASSRDNEQFF; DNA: TGTGCCAGCAGTCGAGACAATGAGCAGTTCTTC
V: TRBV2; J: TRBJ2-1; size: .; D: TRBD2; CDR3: CASSFGGNNEQFF; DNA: TGTGCCAGCAGTTTCGGGGGGAACAATGAGCAGTTCTTC
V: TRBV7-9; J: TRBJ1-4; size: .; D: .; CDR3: CASSWGGEKLFF; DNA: TGTGCCAGCAGCTGGGGGGGTGAAAAACTGTTTTTT
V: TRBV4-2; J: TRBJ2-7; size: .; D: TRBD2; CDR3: CASSQPSGSYEQYF; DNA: TGTGCCAGCAGCCAGCCTAGCGGGAGCTACGAGCAGTACTTC
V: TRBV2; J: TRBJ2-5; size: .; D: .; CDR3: CASSEVVQQETQYF; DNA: TGTGCCAGCAGTGAAGTGGTCCAGCAGGAGACCCAGTACTTC
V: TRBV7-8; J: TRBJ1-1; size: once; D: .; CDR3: CAIGGRNTEAFF; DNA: TGTGCCATTGGGGGTCGGAACACTGAAGCTTTCTTT
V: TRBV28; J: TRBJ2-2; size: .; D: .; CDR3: CASRTSGTGELFF; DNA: TGTGCCAGCCGGACATCTGGAACCGGGGAGCTGTTTTTT
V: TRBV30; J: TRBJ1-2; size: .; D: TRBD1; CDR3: CAWSVQGGGYTF; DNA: TGTGCCTGGAGTGTACAGGGGGGCGGCTACACCTTC
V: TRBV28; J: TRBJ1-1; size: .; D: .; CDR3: CASSNQADTEAFF; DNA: TGTGCCAGCAGTAACCAGGCGGACACTGAAGCTTTCTTT
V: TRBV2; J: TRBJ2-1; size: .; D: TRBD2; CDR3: CASSALAGHMYNEQFF; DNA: TGTGCCAGCAGCGCACTAGCGGGACATATGTACAATGAGCAGTTCTTC
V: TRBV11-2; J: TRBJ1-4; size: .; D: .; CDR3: CASRLKGTLNEKLFF; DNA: TGTGCCAGCAGATTAAAAGGAACTTTAAATGAAAAACTGTTTTTT
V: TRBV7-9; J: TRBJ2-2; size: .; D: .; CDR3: CASSLASGVGTGELFF; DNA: TGTGCCAGCAGCTTAGCGTCGGGGGTTGGGACCGGGGAGCTGTTTTTT
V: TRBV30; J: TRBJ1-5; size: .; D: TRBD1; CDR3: CAWRQGGGNQPQHF; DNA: TGTGCCTGGAGACAGGGGGGAGGCAATCAGCCCCAGCATTTT
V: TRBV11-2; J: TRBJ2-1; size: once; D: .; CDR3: CASSLWAAYNEQFF; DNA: TGTGCCAGCAGCTTGTGGGCCGCCTACAATGAGCAGTTCTTC
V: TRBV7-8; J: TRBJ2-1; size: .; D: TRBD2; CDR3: CASSLAGGPNEQFF; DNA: TGTGCCAGCAGCTTGGCGGGGGGCCCCAATGAGCAGTTCTTC
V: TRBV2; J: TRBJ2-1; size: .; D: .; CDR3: CASQFGSEQFF; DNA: TGTGCCAGCCAATTTGGGAGTGAGCAGTTCTTC
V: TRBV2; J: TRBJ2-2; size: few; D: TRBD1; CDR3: CASRVRTGARELFF; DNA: TGTGCCAGCAGGGTACGGACAGGGGCCCGGGAGCTGTTTTTT
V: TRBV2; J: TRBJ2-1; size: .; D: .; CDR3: CASSERARLQGEQFF; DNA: TGTGCCAGCAGTGAACGGGCTAGATTACAAGGTGAGCAGTTCTTC
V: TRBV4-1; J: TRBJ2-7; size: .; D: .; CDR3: CASSQEVGPYEQYF; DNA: TGCGCCAGCAGCCAAGAGGTCGGGCCCTACGAGCAGTACTTC
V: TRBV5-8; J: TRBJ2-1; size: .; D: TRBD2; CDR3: CASSTSGDEQFF; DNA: TGTGCCAGCAGCACTAGCGGGGATGAGCAGTTCTTC
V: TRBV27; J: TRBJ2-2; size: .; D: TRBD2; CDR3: CASSRLAGAQGTGELFF; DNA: TGTGCCAGCAGCAGACTAGCGGGGGCCCAGGGGACCGGGGAGCTGTTTTTT
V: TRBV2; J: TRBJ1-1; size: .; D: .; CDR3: CASSGQWNTEAFF; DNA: TGTGCCAGCAGTGGGCAGTGGAACACTGAAGCTTTCTTT
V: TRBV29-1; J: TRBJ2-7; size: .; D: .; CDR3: CSVTRTESSYEQYF; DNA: TGCAGCGTCACTCGGACAGAGAGCTCCTACGAGCAGTACTTC
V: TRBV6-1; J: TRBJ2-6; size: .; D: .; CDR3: CASSLQGGANVLTF; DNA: TGTGCCAGCAGTCTCCAGGGGGGGGCCAACGTCCTGACTTTC
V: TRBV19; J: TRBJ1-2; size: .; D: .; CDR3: CASSMGDYGYTF; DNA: TGTGCCAGTAGTATGGGGGACTATGGCTACACCTTC
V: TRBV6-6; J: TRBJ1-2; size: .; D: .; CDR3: CASSALNYGYTF; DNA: TGTGCCAGCAGTGCCCTTAACTATGGCTACACCTTC
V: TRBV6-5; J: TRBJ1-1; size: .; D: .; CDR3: CASTQTRTPNTEAFF; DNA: TGTGCCAGCACACAAACGCGGACGCCGAACACTGAAGCTTTCTTT
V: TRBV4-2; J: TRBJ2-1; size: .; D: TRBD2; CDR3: CASSPQERGAQFF; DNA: TGTGCCAGCAGCCCTCAGGAGCGGGGGGCTCAGTTCTTC
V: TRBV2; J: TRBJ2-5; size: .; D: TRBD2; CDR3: CASSNSGKETQYF; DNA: TGTGCCAGCAGTAATAGCGGGAAAGAGACCCAGTACTTC
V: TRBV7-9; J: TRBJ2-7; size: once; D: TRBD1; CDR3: CASSLISGTGVEQYF; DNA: TGTGCCAGCAGCTTAATCTCCGGGACAGGGGTTGAGCAGTACTTC
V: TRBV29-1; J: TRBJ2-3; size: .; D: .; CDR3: CSVVGGATDTQYF; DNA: TGCAGCGTTGTGGGGGGAGCGACAGATACGCAGTATTTT
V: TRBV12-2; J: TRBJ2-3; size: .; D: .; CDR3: CASRLVGAGADTQYF; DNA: .
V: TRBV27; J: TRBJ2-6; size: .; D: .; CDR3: CASSRQTGANVLTF; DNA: TGTGCCAGCAGTCGTCAGACTGGGGCCAACGTCCTGACTTTC
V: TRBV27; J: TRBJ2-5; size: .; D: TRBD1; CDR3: CASRDRGGKETQYF; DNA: TGTGCCAGCAGAGACAGGGGAGGAAAAGAGACCCAGTACTTC
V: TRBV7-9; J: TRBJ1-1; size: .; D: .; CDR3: CASSPPRGGTEAFF; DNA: TGTGCCAGCAGCCCCCCCCGTGGGGGCACTGAAGCTTTCTTT
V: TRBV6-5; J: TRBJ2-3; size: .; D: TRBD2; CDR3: CASSYSGGRVDTQYF; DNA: TGTGCCAGCAGTTACAGCGGGGGACGGGTAGATACGCAGTATTTT
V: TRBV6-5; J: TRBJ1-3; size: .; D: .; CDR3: CASSDRLTGNTIYF; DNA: TGTGCCAGCTCCGACAGGCTTACTGGAAACACCATATATTTT
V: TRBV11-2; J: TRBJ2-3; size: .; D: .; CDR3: CASSLQSGRGYSTDTQYF; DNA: TGTGCCAGCAGCTTGCAGTCCGGCAGGGGCTATAGCACAGATACGCAGTATTTT
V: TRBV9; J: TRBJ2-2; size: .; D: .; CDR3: CASSPRRGSPGELFF; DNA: TGTGCCAGCAGCCCCCGAAGGGGCTCCCCCGGGGAGCTGTTTTTT
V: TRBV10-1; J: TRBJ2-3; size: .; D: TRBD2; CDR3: CASSERGGGLSDTQYF; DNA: TGCGCCAGCAGTGAGAGGGGCGGGGGGCTTTCAGATACGCAGTATTTT
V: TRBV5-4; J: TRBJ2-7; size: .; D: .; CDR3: CASSLWTAYEQYF; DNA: TGTGCCAGCAGCTTGTGGACAGCCTACGAGCAGTACTTC
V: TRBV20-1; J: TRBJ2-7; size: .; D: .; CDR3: CSAPDDREQYF; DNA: TGCAGTGCCCCGGACGACCGCGAGCAGTACTTC
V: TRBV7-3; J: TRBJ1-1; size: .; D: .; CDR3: CASSPQGMNTEAFF; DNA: TGTGCCAGCAGCCCCCAGGGTATGAACACTGAAGCTTTCTTT